Each of the 9 T cell receptor beta chains below was sequenced from the same sample in a study of cytomegalovirus exposure and HLA in healthy donors. Vbeta (60) and Jbeta (13) primers were used in the PCR. Using immunoSEQ multiplex PCR, the repertoire was profiled, and TCRdb retains in-frame clones only, with some absent. The sample consists of approximately 150,000 clones, almost 75% of them appearing once. The sequenced sample consisted of PBMCs. The receptor set was obtained from a woman aged 18-29 years in good health and CMV-seropositive.

Of note for this clone: Sequence at one end of the junction differs from germline and may be a read error. V and J are TRBV7-2 and TRBJ1-6, with a possible D match to TRBD1 (5 bases). This CDR3 contains 13 residues. The germline gives CDR1 SGHTA, CDR2 FQGNSA. This CDR3 is CASSFSGEPPKDF. The CDR3 nucleotides are TGTGCCAGCAGCTTTTCGGGGGAACCCCCTAAAGACTTT.

The chain joins TRBV19 to TRBJ1-5; 9 positions match TRBD1. V shed 8 bases, J shed 3 bases, and the junction held 8 bases outside the gene matches. Germline V lookup: CDR1 LNHDA, CDR2 SQIVND (reference sequence). This CDR3 is 15 amino acids long. CDR3 nucleotide sequence: TGTGCCAGTTATTCCGGGACAGGGTACAATCAGCCCCAGCATTTT. Residues: CASYSGTGYNQPQHF.

The rearrangement joins TRBV7-6 to TRBJ2-7; the match to TRBD1 covers 9 bases. The CDR3 sequence is 15 residues long. Trimming at V came to 5 bases and at J to 5 bases, leaving 10 bases not matched to a gene. Germline V gives CDR1 SGHVS, CDR2 FNYEAQ. CDR3 sequence (DNA): TGTGCCAGCAGCGACGCCGGGACAGGGTCCCACGAGCAGTACTTC. As protein: CASSDAGTGSHEQYF.

To note about this clone: One end of the junction does not line up with germline, which may come from a read error. V and J are TRBV7-9 and TRBJ2-2; 13 bases line up with TRBD2. The CDR3 contains 15 residues. Germline V gives CDR1 SEHNR, CDR2 FQNEAQ (reference sequence). CDR3 in amino acids: CSSSRLAGGTGELFF. The CDR3 nucleotides are TGTTCCAGCAGCCGACTAGCGGGGGGAACCGGGGAGCTGTTTTTT.

This clone has a handful of counts. This chain joins TRBV6-5 and TRBJ2-3; 10 bases are a match to TRBD2. V trimming: 6 bases; J trimming: 1 base; junction bases outside the gene matches: 4. The CDR3 length is 15 residues. CDR1 is MNHEY, CDR2 SVGAGI, per germline. CDR3 sequence: CASRSGLAGTDTQYF. Here the CDR3 DNA reads TGTGCCAGCAGAAGTGGACTAGCGGGCACAGATACGCAGTATTTT.

The chain combines TRBV5-1 with TRBJ1-4, with D unclear. This CDR3 has 14 amino acids. The ends were cut back, 1 base at V and 5 bases at J, with 9 bases in the middle. Germline V lookup: CDR1 SGHRS, CDR2 YFSETQ. CDR3 in amino acids: CASSLFAGNEKLFF. As DNA, the CDR3 is TGCGCCAGCAGCTTGTTCGCCGGGAATGAAAAACTGTTTTTT.

The chain combines TRBV7-2 with TRBJ1-2; no firm D call. The CDR3 loop spans 16 amino acids. The V gene lost 2 bases and the J gene lost 0 bases, with 13 bases spanning the gap. Germline values: CDR1 SGHTA, CDR2 FQGNSA. CDR3 region: CASSLTAGKTNYGYTF. The CDR3 DNA sequence: TGTGCCAGCAGCTTAACGGCGGGAAAAACTAACTATGGCTACACCTTC.

The J gene is TRBJ1-1, the V gene TRBV4-3, with a weak D call TRBD1 (6 bases). The germline V gene encodes CDR1 LGHNA and CDR2 YSLEER. The CDR3 spans 15 residues. V dropped 0 bases and J dropped 0 bases, with 8 bases sitting between them. CDR3 residues: CASSQDWGLNTEAFF. The CDR3 coding sequence is TGCGCCAGCAGCCAAGATTGGGGGCTGAACACTGAAGCTTTCTTT.

This chain links TRBV2 with TRBJ2-1, with 7 bases fitting TRBD2. CDR3 length: 14 residues. Germline V CDR1 and CDR2: SNHLY, FYNNEI. With 3 bases clipped from V and 7 bases from J, the junction kept 6 bases outside the gene matches. CDR3 bases: TGTGCCAGCAGTGATTCCGGGACTATAAATGAGCAGTTCTTC. This translates into CASSDSGTINEQFF.